The rows below give T cell receptor beta chains drawn from one sample of a study of vaccination effects on CD4 cells after COVID-19. No antigen is known for these receptors. This table comes from immunoSEQ multiplex PCR, and its TCRdb copy is limited to in-frame clones, with some not included. This table holds some 30,000 clones, around 82% found once. Sequenced here: CD4+ T cells from PBMCs cultured with HCoV-NL63 spike peptides, sampled after COVID-19 vaccination. All receptors derive from a human donor who received a COVID-19 vaccine. Some clones in this sample may be carry-over from other donors' samples. Each CDR3 is given with its conserved first and last residue. Fields, in order: V gene, J gene, clone size, D gene, CDR3 DNA, CDR3 protein. The D gene is left open where the match is weak. Clone size is stated in some rows and not others, as once, few, many or a class when expanded.

v_gene: TRBV28; j_gene: TRBJ1-4; abundance: -; d_gene: -; CDR3nt: TGTGCCAGCAGTTCGGAGGGCGGAAATGAAAAACTGTTTTTT; CDR3aa: CASSSEGGNEKLFF
v_gene: TRBV27; j_gene: TRBJ1-4; abundance: -; d_gene: TRBD1; CDR3nt: TGTGCCAGCAGTACAAGACAGGGGCAGGAAAAACTGTTTTTT; CDR3aa: CASSTRQGQEKLFF
v_gene: TRBV5-6; j_gene: TRBJ1-1; abundance: -; d_gene: -; CDR3nt: TGTGCCAGCACCTATAACACTGAAGCTTTCTTT; CDR3aa: CASTYNTEAFF
v_gene: TRBV13; j_gene: TRBJ1-2; abundance: -; d_gene: TRBD1; CDR3nt: TGTGCCAGCAGCCGTCGGACAGGGGTCGGGTCTGGGGGCTACACCTTC; CDR3aa: CASSRRTGVGSGGYTF
v_gene: TRBV18; j_gene: TRBJ2-4; abundance: -; d_gene: TRBD1; CDR3nt: TGTGCCAGCTCACCGGGGACAGGGCCCAAAAACATTCAGTACTTC; CDR3aa: CASSPGTGPKNIQYF
v_gene: TRBV18; j_gene: TRBJ2-2; abundance: -; d_gene: -; CDR3nt: TGTGCCAGCTCACCACGGACCCTCGACGGGGAGCTGTTTTTT; CDR3aa: CASSPRTLDGELFF
v_gene: TRBV5-6; j_gene: TRBJ2-3; abundance: -; d_gene: TRBD1; CDR3nt: TGTGCCAGCAGCGACTGGGACAGGGACGCAGATACGCAGTATTTT; CDR3aa: CASSDWDRDADTQYF
v_gene: TRBV12-5; j_gene: TRBJ2-3; abundance: -; d_gene: -; CDR3nt: TGTGCTAGTGGTTTTTCCAGGGGTAGCACAGATACGCAGTATTTT; CDR3aa: CASGFSRGSTDTQYF
v_gene: TRBV19; j_gene: TRBJ2-5; abundance: -; d_gene: TRBD1; CDR3nt: TGTGCCAGTAGTATCACAGGGGGCATAGAGACCCAGTACTTC; CDR3aa: CASSITGGIETQYF
v_gene: TRBV3-1/TRBV3-2; j_gene: TRBJ2-5; abundance: -; d_gene: TRBD1; CDR3nt: TGTGCCAGCAGCTCAAAAAGGACAGGGGCGGAGACCCAGTACTTC; CDR3aa: CASSSKRTGAETQYF
v_gene: TRBV12-3/TRBV12-4; j_gene: TRBJ1-5; abundance: few; d_gene: TRBD1; CDR3nt: TGTGCCAGCAGCCACACAGGGGGTCAGCCCCAGCATTTT; CDR3aa: CASSHTGGQPQHF
v_gene: TRBV9; j_gene: TRBJ1-3; abundance: -; d_gene: TRBD1; CDR3nt: TGTGCCAGCAGCGCCCGACAGGGGAGCTCTGGAAACACCATATATTTT; CDR3aa: CASSARQGSSGNTIYF
v_gene: TRBV18; j_gene: TRBJ2-1; abundance: -; d_gene: -; CDR3nt: TGTGCCAGCTCACACAACTACAATGAGCAGTTCTTC; CDR3aa: CASSHNYNEQFF
v_gene: TRBV29-1; j_gene: TRBJ2-3; abundance: once; d_gene: TRBD1; CDR3nt: TGCAGCGTTGACGAGGGGGCGAGCACAGATACGCAGTATTTT; CDR3aa: CSVDEGASTDTQYF
v_gene: TRBV6-5; j_gene: TRBJ1-3; abundance: -; d_gene: -; CDR3nt: TGTGCCAGCAGCCTAGACAGGTACTCTGGAAACACCATATATTTT; CDR3aa: CASSLDRYSGNTIYF
v_gene: TRBV5-1; j_gene: TRBJ1-1; abundance: -; d_gene: TRBD1; CDR3nt: TGCGCCAGCAGCTCGGCACCGGACAGGGGGCAAATGAGCACTGAAGCTTTCTTT; CDR3aa: CASSSAPDRGQMSTEAFF
v_gene: TRBV6-1; j_gene: TRBJ1-2; abundance: -; d_gene: -; CDR3nt: TGTGCCAGCAGTGAAACCTCCGACCCTTCGAGAGGAGGCTATGGCTACACCTTC; CDR3aa: CASSETSDPSRGGYGYTF
v_gene: TRBV14; j_gene: TRBJ1-1; abundance: -; d_gene: -; CDR3nt: TGTGCCAGCAGCCAATCAGGGACCTACACTGAAGCTTTCTTT; CDR3aa: CASSQSGTYTEAFF
v_gene: TRBV29-1; j_gene: TRBJ2-1; abundance: -; d_gene: TRBD2; CDR3nt: TGCAGCGTTGAAACATCGGGACTAGCGAAAGGAAATGAGCAGTTCTTC; CDR3aa: CSVETSGLAKGNEQFF
v_gene: TRBV11-1; j_gene: TRBJ2-5; abundance: -; d_gene: TRBD1; CDR3nt: TGTGCCAGCAGCTTAGTGACAGGGGGCGTAGAGACCCAGTACTTC; CDR3aa: CASSLVTGGVETQYF
v_gene: TRBV30; j_gene: TRBJ2-4; abundance: -; d_gene: -; CDR3nt: TGTGCCTGGAGTCCAGCCAAAAACATTCAGTACTTC; CDR3aa: CAWSPAKNIQYF
v_gene: TRBV10-3; j_gene: TRBJ1-5; abundance: -; d_gene: -; CDR3nt: TGTGCCATCAGTGAGTCGGGGGCAGGTAAAGATCAGCCCCAGCATTTT; CDR3aa: CAISESGAGKDQPQHF
v_gene: TRBV27; j_gene: TRBJ1-2; abundance: -; d_gene: -; CDR3nt: TGTGCCAGCAGTTATCGAGCTAACTATGGCTACACCTTC; CDR3aa: CASSYRANYGYTF
v_gene: TRBV5-1; j_gene: TRBJ2-5; abundance: -; d_gene: TRBD2; CDR3nt: TGCGCCAGCAGCTTCGGGACTAACCAAGAGACCCAGTACTTC; CDR3aa: CASSFGTNQETQYF
v_gene: TRBV11-2; j_gene: TRBJ2-4; abundance: -; d_gene: TRBD2; CDR3nt: TGTGCCAGCGGACCGGGAGGCAAAAACATTCAGTACTTC; CDR3aa: CASGPGGKNIQYF
v_gene: TRBV6-5; j_gene: TRBJ1-1; abundance: -; d_gene: -; CDR3nt: TGTGCCAGCAGTTATAGCTGGGATCCAACTGAAGCTTTCTTT; CDR3aa: CASSYSWDPTEAFF
v_gene: TRBV12-3/TRBV12-4; j_gene: TRBJ2-3; abundance: -; d_gene: -; CDR3nt: TGTGCCAGCAGTCCCCAAGGGTATTTT; CDR3aa: CASSPQGYF
v_gene: TRBV5-6; j_gene: TRBJ1-6; abundance: few; d_gene: -; CDR3nt: TGTGCCAGCAGCGGAGACACCCGGGGACGCCCACGCTCACCCCTCCACTTT; CDR3aa: CASSGDTRGRPRSPLHF
v_gene: TRBV7-6; j_gene: TRBJ2-5; abundance: -; d_gene: TRBD1; CDR3nt: TGTGCCAGCAGCTCCATACCACTATCTAGGGACAGGGATTTGTACCAAGAGACCCAGTACTTC; CDR3aa: CASSSIPLSRDRDLYQETQYF
v_gene: TRBV19; j_gene: TRBJ1-5; abundance: once; d_gene: -; CDR3nt: TGTGCCAGTAGTATAGCTCAGGGACCTAGCAATCAGCCCCAGCATTTT; CDR3aa: CASSIAQGPSNQPQHF
v_gene: TRBV6-5; j_gene: TRBJ1-1; abundance: -; d_gene: -; CDR3nt: TGTGCCAGCAGCAAACAGGGGAACACTGAAGCTTTCTTT; CDR3aa: CASSKQGNTEAFF
v_gene: TRBV5-4; j_gene: TRBJ1-2; abundance: few; d_gene: -; CDR3nt: TGTGCCAGCAGCAGCGAGGGCTATGGCTACACCTTC; CDR3aa: CASSSEGYGYTF
v_gene: TRBV18; j_gene: TRBJ1-1; abundance: -; d_gene: -; CDR3nt: TGTGCCAGCTCACCCCTGGCGGCAGACGAAGCTTTCTTT; CDR3aa: CASSPLAADEAFF
v_gene: TRBV4-3; j_gene: TRBJ1-2; abundance: -; d_gene: TRBD1; CDR3nt: TGCGCCAGCAGCCATTCTCAGGGGGAGTCGTGGAATGGCTACACCTTC; CDR3aa: CASSHSQGESWNGYTF
v_gene: TRBV9; j_gene: TRBJ2-3; abundance: -; d_gene: TRBD2; CDR3nt: TGTGCCAGCAGCGTATCTTGGCGGGGGGATGTCACAGATACGCAGTATTTT; CDR3aa: CASSVSWRGDVTDTQYF
v_gene: TRBV7-9; j_gene: TRBJ1-4; abundance: -; d_gene: -; CDR3nt: TGTGCCAGCAGCGCTTTTGGACAGTTTAATGAAAAACTGTTTTTT; CDR3aa: CASSAFGQFNEKLFF
v_gene: TRBV7-2; j_gene: TRBJ1-3; abundance: -; d_gene: TRBD1; CDR3nt: TGTGCCAGCAGCTTAGCGGGGGACAGGAGGACGGGAAACACCATATATTTT; CDR3aa: CASSLAGDRRTGNTIYF
v_gene: TRBV18; j_gene: TRBJ2-2; abundance: -; d_gene: -; CDR3nt: TGTGCCAGCTCACCACGTGCCCAAGGAGAAGGGGAGCTGTTTTTT; CDR3aa: CASSPRAQGEGELFF
v_gene: TRBV30; j_gene: TRBJ1-2; abundance: -; d_gene: -; CDR3nt: TGTGCCTGGGAACCTGGGACATCAGGCTACACCTTC; CDR3aa: CAWEPGTSGYTF
v_gene: TRBV5-1; j_gene: TRBJ2-1; abundance: few; d_gene: -; CDR3nt: TGCGCCAGCAGGTACACACCGGGACTCGAGCCCAATGAGCAGTTCTTC; CDR3aa: CASRYTPGLEPNEQFF
v_gene: TRBV7-2; j_gene: TRBJ1-1; abundance: -; d_gene: TRBD1; CDR3nt: TGTGCCAGCAGCAAGAGACAGGGGTTGGAACCTGAAGCTTTCTTT; CDR3aa: CASSKRQGLEPEAFF
v_gene: TRBV2; j_gene: TRBJ1-5; abundance: once; d_gene: -; CDR3nt: TGTGCCAGCAGTAAAAACAGGGATAATCAGCCCCAGCATTTT; CDR3aa: CASSKNRDNQPQHF
v_gene: TRBV6-2/TRBV6-3; j_gene: TRBJ2-1; abundance: once; d_gene: TRBD1; CDR3nt: TGTGCCAGCAGTGCAGAAGGGACAGGGAGGGGGAATGAGCAGTTCTTC; CDR3aa: CASSAEGTGRGNEQFF
v_gene: TRBV6-2/TRBV6-3; j_gene: TRBJ2-1; abundance: -; d_gene: TRBD1; CDR3nt: TGTGCCAGCAGTTACAGGGCGGACAGGAAGAACAATGAGCAGTTCTTC; CDR3aa: CASSYRADRKNNEQFF
v_gene: TRBV6-5; j_gene: TRBJ2-4; abundance: -; d_gene: -; CDR3nt: TGTGCCAGCAGTCCGGGGCCGGGGGCCAAAAACATTCAGTACTTC; CDR3aa: CASSPGPGAKNIQYF
v_gene: TRBV2; j_gene: TRBJ1-5; abundance: -; d_gene: -; CDR3nt: TGTGCCAGCACTCTCCCGGGAGGCGTCAATCAGCCCCAGCATTTT; CDR3aa: CASTLPGGVNQPQHF